What follows describes a single TCR beta chain. This entry belongs to a study of OX40 agonist ivuxolimab in advanced cancers. The CDR3 has 15 amino acids. Trimming took off 0 bases at V and 6 bases at J, with 12 bases between the two ends. Germline CDR1 reads SGDLS; CDR2 reads YYNGEE. Clones were read by immunoSEQ multiplex PCR, and TCRdb kept only the in-frame ones, dropping some. The table records tens of thousands of clones, about nine tenths of them present only once. This chain connects TRBV9 to TRBJ2-2; D is ambiguous. This specimen consisted of CD4+ or CD8+ T cells sorted from blood, obtained in a trial of the OX40 agonist ivuxolimab. The source of this sequence is an adult with an advanced solid tumor such as melanoma, head and neck, liver or kidney cancer. This CDR3 reads CASSVVPLRAGELFF. The CDR3 coding sequence is TGTGCCAGCAGCGTAGTACCTTTAAGGGCCGGGGAGCTGTTTTTT.